Listed here are 16 T cell receptor beta chains from one sample, sequenced in a study of T cell responses to AZD1222 COVID-19 vaccine. Clones were read by immunoSEQ multiplex PCR, and TCRdb kept only the in-frame ones, dropping some. The repertoire holds 150,000 to 200,000 clones, with roughly nine tenths as singletons. The starting material was peripheral blood, obtained 28 days after the second AZD1222 dose. These receptors were obtained from an adult who received the AZD1222 COVID-19 vaccine.

V usage is TRBV5-4 and J usage is TRBJ1-2; perhaps TRBD1 as D (5 bases). Germline loops: CDR1 SGHNT, CDR2 YYREEE (reference sequence). The CDR3 has 14 residues. V lost 6 bases to trimming and J lost 4 bases, with 16 bases between them. The CDR3 nucleotides read TGTGCCAGCAACTTTTTTGGGGGGGGCTATGGCTACACCTTC. This encodes CASNFFGGGYGYTF.

The chain uses TRBV5-1 and TRBJ1-5; D uncertain. Germline values: CDR1 SGHRS, CDR2 YFSETQ. With 0 bases removed from V and 10 bases from J, the gap between germline ends came to 11 bases. This CDR3 comprises 13 residues. This CDR3 reads CASSLGASAPQHF. CDR3 nucleotides: TGCGCCAGCAGCTTGGGGGCTAGTGCTCCCCAGCATTTT.

The genes are TRBV6-5 and TRBJ1-1; a weak D match, TRBD1 (6 bases). Germline CDR1 reads MNHEY; CDR2 reads SVGAGI. The CDR3 is 13 amino acids. With 0 bases removed from V and 10 bases from J, the gap between germline ends came to 12 bases. The CDR3 loop is CASSYSSGTTAFF. CDR3 bases: TGTGCCAGCAGTTACTCGAGTGGGACAACAGCTTTCTTT.

The sample holds one count of this clone. This chain joins TRBV6-4 and TRBJ1-1; D is undetermined. Deletions cut 4 bases from V and 2 bases from J, with 8 bases between. CDR1 and CDR2 (germline): MRHNA, SNTAGT. The CDR3 consists of 13 residues. CDR3 loop: CASSGRENTEAFF. For the CDR3, the DNA is TGTGCCAGCAGTGGCCGGGAAAACACTGAAGCTTTCTTT.

This chain uses TRBV6-5 with TRBJ1-3; unclear D gene. The CDR3 is made up of 15 amino acids. Between the trimmed V and J ends, which lost 3 bases and 5 bases, there was a span of 14 bases. Germline lookup yields CDR1 MNHEY and CDR2 SVGAGI. The CDR3: CASSYDYGLRNTIYF. DNA for the CDR3: TGTGCCAGCAGTTATGATTATGGGCTCAGAAACACCATATATTTT.

The sample holds one count of this clone. The J gene is TRBJ2-7, the V gene TRBV4-1; D unclear. CDR1 and CDR2 (germline): MGHRA, YSYEKL. This CDR3 contains 15 residues. With 1 base removed from V and 0 bases from J, the gap between germline ends came to 10 bases. The CDR3 DNA follows: TGCGCCAGCAGCCAAGCATGGACGGACTCCTACGAGCAGTACTTC. It is translated as CASSQAWTDSYEQYF.

The chain couples TRBV18 to TRBJ1-2; maybe TRBD1 (5 bases). Trimming stripped 0 bases from V and 6 bases from J, with 8 bases between. The germline V gene has CDR1 KGHSH and CDR2 LQKENI. This CDR3 region has 13 residues. In DNA form, the CDR3 reads TGTGCCAGCTCACCACCCCCAGGGCATGGCTACACCTTC. It yields the protein CASSPPPGHGYTF.

The chain recombines TRBV2 with TRBJ2-2; possibly TRBD1 for D (5 bases). This CDR3 spans 13 amino acids. Trimming stripped 7 bases from V and 0 bases from J, with 6 bases between. Germline CDR1 reads SNHLY; CDR2 reads FYNNEI. Written as DNA, the CDR3 is TGTGCCAGCACAGGGACGAACACCGGGGAGCTGTTTTTT. This sequence encodes CASTGTNTGELFF.

The chain uses TRBV6-5 and TRBJ1-5; TRBD1 matches at 7 bases. Germline CDR1 and CDR2: MNHEY and SVGAGI. The V segment lost 6 bases and the J segment 1 base; nucleotides outside the gene matches: 3. The CDR3 spans 14 residues. CDR3 in amino acids: CASRGTASNQPQHF. The CDR3 coding sequence is TGTGCCAGCAGGGGGACAGCCAGCAATCAGCCCCAGCATTTT.

V usage is TRBV7-9 and J usage is TRBJ1-2; 7 positions match TRBD1. CDR3 size: 15 residues. Losses at the gene ends were 5 bases for V and 4 bases for J; bases not matched to a gene: 10. CDR1 and CDR2 from the germline V gene are SEHNR and FQNEAQ (reference sequence). CDR3 amino acids: CASSPSTGRTYGYTF. The CDR3 bases are TGTGCCAGCAGCCCCTCGACAGGGCGTACCTATGGCTACACCTTC.

The rearrangement joins TRBV15 to TRBJ1-2, with unresolved D. Between the trimmed V and J ends, which lost 5 bases and 4 bases, there was a span of 17 bases. CDR1 and CDR2 from the germline V gene are LNHNV and YYDKDF (reference sequence). The CDR3 loop spans 15 amino acids. The CDR3 sequence is CATSGWTEDLYGYTF. The CDR3 DNA sequence: TGTGCCACCAGCGGCTGGACGGAGGATCTCTATGGCTACACCTTC.

The V gene is TRBV5-1, the J gene TRBJ2-2; D uncertain. Trimming left V 2 bases short and J 4 bases short, with 12 bases between. CDR1 is SGHRS, CDR2 YFSETQ, per germline. The CDR3 loop spans 15 amino acids. CDR3 DNA sequence: TGCGCCAGCAGCTTTAACCCATATGGCACCGGGGAGCTGTTTTTT. It specifies CASSFNPYGTGELFF.

The chain has TRBV14 and TRBJ1-2; possible D gene TRBD1, 5 bases. In germline, CDR1 is SGHDN, CDR2 FVKESK. CDR3 length: 14 amino acids. Trimming shortened V by 1 base and J by 7 bases, and 13 bases separated the two germline ends. For the CDR3, the DNA is TGTGCCAGCAGCCAAGTTTCAGACAGCATTGGCTACACCTTC. Its protein product is CASSQVSDSIGYTF.

This clone has only one observation. This chain links TRBV11-2 with TRBJ2-1, with D maybe TRBD1 (5 bases). The CDR3 length is 15 residues. Trimming removed 5 bases at V and 8 bases at J, with 19 bases between. CDR1 and CDR2 from the germline V gene are SGHAT and FQNNGV. The CDR3: CASSRVQALRDEQFF. In DNA form, the CDR3 reads TGTGCCAGCAGCCGGGTACAGGCCCTTAGGGATGAGCAGTTCTTC.

This rearrangement joins TRBV4-1 to TRBJ1-5; D unresolved. Germline values: CDR1 MGHRA, CDR2 YSYEKL. Deletions cut 0 bases from V and 1 base from J, with 4 bases between. CDR3 size: 14 residues. In nucleotides, the CDR3 is TGCGCCAGCAGCCAAGAACAAAGCAATCAGCCCCAGCATTTT. Protein: CASSQEQSNQPQHF.

V and J are TRBV2 and TRBJ1-6; D uncertain. Germline CDR1 reads SNHLY; CDR2 reads FYNNEI. Between the trimmed V and J ends, which lost 5 bases and 5 bases, there was a span of 13 bases. The CDR3 is 15 amino acids. Here the CDR3 reads CASSFRAADNSPLHF. The DNA for the CDR3 is TGTGCCAGCAGTTTCCGGGCTGCAGATAATTCACCCCTCCACTTT.